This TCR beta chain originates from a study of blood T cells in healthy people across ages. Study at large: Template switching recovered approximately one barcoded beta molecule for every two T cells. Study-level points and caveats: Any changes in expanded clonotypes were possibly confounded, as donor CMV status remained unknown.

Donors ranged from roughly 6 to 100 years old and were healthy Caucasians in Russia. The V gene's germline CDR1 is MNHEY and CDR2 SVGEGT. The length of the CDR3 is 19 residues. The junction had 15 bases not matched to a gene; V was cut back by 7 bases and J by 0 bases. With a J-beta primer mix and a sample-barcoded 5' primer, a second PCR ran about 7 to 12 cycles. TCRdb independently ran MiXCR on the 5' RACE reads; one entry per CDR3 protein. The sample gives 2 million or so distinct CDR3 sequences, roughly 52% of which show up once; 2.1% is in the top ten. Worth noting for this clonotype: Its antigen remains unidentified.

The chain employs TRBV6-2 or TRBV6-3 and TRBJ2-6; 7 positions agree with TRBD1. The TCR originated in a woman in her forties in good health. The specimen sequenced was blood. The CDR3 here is CASTALRGFLDSGANVLTF. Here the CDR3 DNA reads TGTGCCAGCACTGCTCTCAGGGGGTTTTTAGACTCTGGGGCCAACGTCCTGACTTTC.